The present entry profiles one T cell receptor (beta chain) with its context. Other DNA sequences from this sample encode an identical CDR3 as well. This sample was taken from a study of shared clonotypes between healthy human individuals. V lost 5 bases and J 0 bases, leaving 6 bases between the germline ends. The CDR3 is made up of 13 amino acids. Germline assignment: CDR1 SGHTA and CDR2 FQGNSA. Genomic DNA of every subset was divided equally among multiple immunoSEQ plates. Some clones are missing from TCRdb's copy, which holds only in-frame ones; the method was immunoSEQ multiplex PCR. The profile shows millions of clones, more than 90% of them singletons.

Sequenced: naive CD4+ T cells sorted from blood. Stated subset: CD45RA+ positively selected. V usage is TRBV7-2 and J usage is TRBJ2-3, with D uncertain. The sequence derives from a man aged 18 to 29 in good health. CDR3 DNA: TGTGCCAGCAGCCGCGACAGCACAGATACGCAGTATTTT. It specifies CASSRDSTDTQYF.